Shown below are 15 T cell receptor beta chains from a single sample sequenced in a study of monozygotic twins with inflammatory bowel disease. TCRdb reanalyzed the 5' RACE reads, giving one entry per CDR3 protein sequence and no DNA. The data show about 210,000 distinct CDR3 sequences, and the top ten clones hold less than 2%. What was sequenced was blood. All receptors come from a human donor with ulcerative colitis or Crohn's disease, or a healthy co-twin of an affected twin (not recorded which).

The chain recombines TRBV6-5 with TRBJ2-1; TCRdb picks TRBD1, but there is no DNA to check that call. This CDR3 has 17 residues. Germline V gene data show CDR1 as MNHEY and CDR2 as SVGAGI. The CDR3 loop reads CASGPGSGTGSFNEQFF.

The J gene is TRBJ1-2, the V gene TRBV10-3; TCRdb reports TRBD1, a call that lacks DNA to check it against. Germline V gene lookup returns CDR1 ENHRY and CDR2 SYGVKD. This CDR3 is built from 15 residues. CDR3 region: CAISESEGRDYGYTF.

This chain joins TRBV25-1 and TRBJ1-1; TCRdb selects TRBD1, and the lack of DNA leaves this call unchecked. Germline assignment: CDR1 MGHDK and CDR2 SYGVNS. CDR3 length: 16 residues. CDR3 region: CASSESGRAANTEAFF.

J is TRBJ2-7 and V is TRBV5-4; TCRdb picks TRBD2, but there is no DNA to check that call. The CDR3 totals 16 residues. The germline CDR1 and CDR2 sequences are SGHNT and YYREEE (reference sequence). The CDR3 spells CASSSSSRTLTYEQYF.

The chain joins TRBV25-1 to TRBJ2-1. The CDR3 spans 12 residues. Germline CDR1 and CDR2: MGHDK and SYGVNS. This CDR3 reads CASSESGDEQFF. The full variable domain, rest sourced from reference TRBV25-1 and TRBJ2-1, is EADIYQTPRYLVIGTGKKITLECSQTMGHDKMYWYQQDPGMELHLIHYSYGVNSTEKGDLSSESTVSRIRTEHFPLTLESARPSHTSQYLCASSESGDEQFFGPGTRLTVL.

The chain uses TRBV27 and TRBJ2-3; TCRdb names TRBD2, which stays unverified in the absence of DNA. The CDR3 has 15 residues. The V gene's germline CDR1 is MNHEY and CDR2 SMNVEV (reference sequence). The CDR3 is CASSPLAGFTDTQYF.

The chain carries TRBV7-3 and TRBJ1-1. The CDR3 loop spans 15 amino acids. Germline lookup yields CDR1 SGHTA and CDR2 FQGTGA. Here the CDR3 reads CASSLLGSMNTEAFF.

This rearrangement joins TRBV24-1 to TRBJ2-2; the TCRdb D gene call, TRBD2, has no DNA to confirm it. The germline V gene has CDR1 KGHDR and CDR2 SFDVKD. The CDR3 loop spans 17 amino acids. This CDR3 reads CATSDTSGGLNTGELFF.

The chain combines TRBV7-9 with TRBJ2-1; TCRdb outputs TRBD1, but without DNA this stays unchecked. The CDR3 covers 14 residues. Germline-derived CDR1 and CDR2 are SEHNR and FQNEAQ (reference sequence). CDR3 loop: CASSLYSGVDEQFF. The full variable domain, with the rest looked up from reference TRBV7-9 and TRBJ2-1, is DTGVSQNPRHKITKRGQNVTFRCDPISEHNRLYWYRQTLGQGPEFLTYFQNEAQLEKSRLLSDRFSAERPKGSFSTLEIQRTEQGDSAMYLCASSLYSGVDEQFFGPGTRLTVL.

The rearrangement uses TRBV12-3 or TRBV12-4 and TRBJ2-1; lacking DNA, the TRBD2 call made by TCRdb goes unchecked. This CDR3 has 15 residues. CDR3 sequence reads: CASSSRQRTYNEQFF.

J is TRBJ1-2 and V is TRBV6-1; TCRdb picks TRBD1, but there is no DNA to check that call. CDR1 MNHNS and CDR2 SASEGT come from the germline V gene. The CDR3 has 16 residues. CDR3 sequence reads: CASRPGQEGRNYGYTF.

This chain joins TRBV9 and TRBJ1-2. Germline CDR1 reads SGDLS; CDR2 reads YYNGEE. This CDR3 has 14 residues. The CDR3 loop reads CASSVALDFYGYTF.

V is TRBV7-2 and J is TRBJ2-3; TCRdb selects TRBD1, and the lack of DNA leaves this call unchecked. Germline CDR1 reads SGHTA; CDR2 reads FQGNSA. This CDR3 is built from 17 residues. CDR3 protein: CASSLAGTGTGVDTQYF.

CDR3 in amino acids: CASSQSSVSEAFF. The chain employs TRBV16 and TRBJ1-1. CDR3 length equals 13 residues. Germline V gene data show CDR1 as KGHSY and CDR2 as FQNENV.

The chain is built from TRBV7-3 and TRBJ1-2. The CDR3 totals 17 residues. The germline CDR1 and CDR2 sequences are SGHTA and FQGTGA. This CDR3 is CASSPVGGAVGWDGYTF.